This T cell receptor (beta chain) was identified in a study of chemoradiotherapy in HPV16-positive cancers. On the study more broadly: A couple of HPV16-positive patients' cells yielded candidate HPV-specific clones and common motifs.

Sequencing used immunoSEQ multiplex PCR; TCRdb keeps in-frame clones, though not all of them. The repertoire holds 25,000 to 35,000 clones, with around 90% as singletons. Germline assignment: CDR1 SGHVS and CDR2 FQNEAQ. Trimming took off 4 bases at V and 6 bases at J, with 12 bases between the two ends. The CDR3 covers 13 residues. The source was blood, collected from a patient who underwent chemoradiotherapy. The source is a human donor with HPV-associated anogenital cancer. V gene TRBV7-8 combines with J gene TRBJ1-1; D unclear. The CDR3 loop reads CASSSPGYPEAFF. CDR3 nucleotide sequence: TGTGCCAGCAGCTCCCCGGGGTATCCTGAAGCTTTCTTT. Based on the CDR3 plus reference TRBV7-8 and TRBJ1-1, the full variable domain is GAGVSQSPRYKVAKRGQDVALRCDPISGHVSLFWYQQALGQGPEFLTYFQNEAQLDKSGLPSDRFFAERPEGSVSTLKIQRTQQEDSAVYLCASSSPGYPEAFFGQGTRLTVV.